This entry describes one T cell receptor beta chain. Germline V gene sequence: CDR1 LNHDA, CDR2 SQIVND (reference sequence). The CDR3 spans 14 residues. Generated by immunoSEQ multiplex PCR, the TCRdb table keeps only in-frame clones and is missing some. This table holds approximately 180,000 clones, approximately 83% found once. This sample stems from a study of blood T cell repertoires in COVID-19. The TCR originated in a man aged 55 to 70 with acute or convalescent COVID-19. The sample consisted of peripheral blood. The rearrangement links TRBV19 to TRBJ1-5; D remains unclear. The CDR3 sequence is CAPARNLGNQPQHF. The CDR3 bases are TGTGCACCAGCCAGGAACTTAGGCAATCAGCCCCAGCATTTT. Using reference TRBV19 and TRBJ1-5 for the parts outside the CDR3, the full variable domain is DGGITQSPKYLFRKEGQNVTLSCEQNLNHDAMYWYRQDPGQGLRLIYYSQIVNDFQKGDIAEGYSVSREKKESFPLTVTSAQKNPTAFYLCAPARNLGNQPQHFGDGTRLSIL.